The 32 T cell receptor beta chains presented below share a single source sample, sequenced in a study of blood T cells in healthy people across ages (dated by TCRdb to about 2015). The method behind the library was 5' RACE. Sequencing used an Illumina HiSeq 2500. A second PCR of about 7 to 12 cycles was run with a J-beta primer mix and a sample-barcoded 5' primer. TCRdb reran the public reads through fastp at Q25 and MiXCR, keeping productive beta chains. Each CDR3 protein gets just one entry, which takes the most common genes and DNA from the rows behind it. The sample table contains 800,000 to 1,000,000 distinct CDR3 sequences; only one count was recorded for around 48% of them. The top ten clones comprise roughly 13% of the sample. Sequenced: blood. The receptors stem from a man younger than 40 in good health.

There are a few counts of this clonotype. V usage is TRBV20-1 and J usage is TRBJ1-2; 7 bases align to TRBD1. Trimming cost V 7 bases and J 2 bases; bases outside gene matches: 4. The CDR3 is made up of 12 amino acids. Germline values: CDR1 DFQATT, CDR2 SNEGSKA (reference sequence). The CDR3 sequence: CSVGQRNYGYTF. CDR3 nucleotides: TGCAGTGTGGGACAGAGAAACTATGGCTACACCTTC.

The chain joins TRBV7-3 to TRBJ1-5, with a weak D call TRBD1 (6 bases). Germline-derived CDR1 and CDR2 are SGHTA and FQGTGA. The CDR3 spans 17 residues. V lost 5 bases and J lost 0, with 17 bases in between. The DNA of the CDR3 is TGTGCCAGCAGCCCCGGGGGCACCTTAAATAGCAATCAGCCCCAGCATTTT. Protein product: CASSPGGTLNSNQPQHF. The entire variable domain, with the rest obtained from reference TRBV7-3 and TRBJ1-5, is as follows: GAGVSQTPSNKVTEKGKYVELRCDPISGHTALYWYRQSLGQGPEFLIYFQGTGAADDSGLPNDRFFAVRPEGSVSTLKIQRTERGDSAVYLCASSPGGTLNSNQPQHFGDGTRLSIL.

V usage is TRBV5-1 and J usage is TRBJ2-5, with D unresolved. The V gene lost 1 base and the J gene lost 11 bases, with 21 bases spanning the gap. Germline CDR1 is SGHRS and CDR2 is YFSETQ. The CDR3 spans 15 residues. CDR3 sequence: CASSLRANQNNEQYF. The CDR3 nucleotides are TGCGCCAGCAGCTTGCGGGCTAATCAAAACAATGAGCAGTACTTC.

The CDR3 spells CASSYREAGELFF. The CDR3 DNA is TGCGCCAGCAGCTATAGAGAGGCCGGGGAGCTGTTTTTT. This chain joins TRBV5-1 and TRBJ2-2, with unresolved D. The CDR3 length is 13 residues. CDR1 is SGHRS and CDR2 is YFSETQ in the germline V gene. V lost 3 bases and J 6 bases, leaving 9 bases between the germline ends.

This chain links TRBV3-1 with TRBJ1-1; 8 positions agree with TRBD1. V was clipped by 8 bases and J by 5 bases; unmatched bases: 7. In germline, CDR1 is LGHDT, CDR2 YNNKEL (reference sequence). This CDR3 spans 13 amino acids. As DNA, the CDR3 is TGTGCCAGCGGACAGGGCGGAGGGACTGAAGCTTTCTTT. Encoded protein: CASGQGGGTEAFF.

V is TRBV20-1 and J is TRBJ1-2, with D possibly being TRBD1 (5 bases). Germline V gene sequence: CDR1 DFQATT, CDR2 SNEGSKA (reference sequence). The CDR3 contains 12 residues. V was clipped by 6 bases and J by 7 bases, with 15 bases between them. The CDR3 DNA is TGCAGTGCGCCGCAGGGAAGTAGTGGCTACACCTTC. Its translation: CSAPQGSSGYTF.

The rearrangement joins TRBV28 to TRBJ2-3; D may correspond to TRBD1 or TRBD2 (5 bases each). V was shortened by 8 bases and J by 7 bases, with 22 bases between the two germline ends. The CDR3 consists of 15 residues. CDR1 is MDHEN, CDR2 SYDVKM, per germline. DNA for the CDR3: TGTGCCAGCGGGCAGGGTGCTGAGGGCGCAAATACGCAGTATTTT. Translating it yields CASGQGAEGANTQYF.

Details on this clonotype: Being one base from a much bigger clone, this may be a read error. The genes are TRBV18 and TRBJ2-3, with D perhaps TRBD1 or TRBD2 (5 bases each). Trimming cost V 10 bases and J 4 bases, with 18 bases left between them. Germline-derived CDR1 and CDR2 are KGHSH and LQKENI. This CDR3 spans 14 amino acids. The DNA of the CDR3 is TGTGCCACCGCACCTTCAAGGGGAGCAGATACGCAGTATTTT. Its translation: CATAPSRGADTQYF.

The rearrangement links TRBV6-5 to TRBJ2-2, with D tentatively TRBD2 (5 bases). The V gene's germline CDR1 is MNHEY and CDR2 SVGAGI. There are 15 residues in the CDR3. V lost 7 bases and J lost 2, with 14 bases in between. The CDR3 sequence: CASTRGRFNTGELFF. Here the CDR3 DNA reads TGTGCCAGCACCCGAGGGCGGTTCAACACCGGGGAGCTGTTTTTT.

The CDR3 nucleotides are TGCAGCGGGGGGCCCAGGGGAAAGGATGGCTACACCTTC. Translation: CSGGPRGKDGYTF. This chain uses TRBV29-1 with TRBJ1-2; perhaps TRBD1 as D (6 bases). Germline CDR1 SQVTM, CDR2 ANQGSEA. Trimming shortened V by 7 bases and J by 6 bases, and 18 bases separated the two germline ends. CDR3 length: 13 residues. Using reference TRBV29-1 and TRBJ1-2 for the parts outside the CDR3, the full variable domain is SAVISQKPSRDICQRGTSLTIQCQVDSQVTMMFWYRQQPGQSLTLIATANQGSEATYESGFVIDKFPISRPNLTFSTLTVSNMSPEDSSIYLCSGGPRGKDGYTFGSGTRLTVV.

This clonotype has only a few counts. The J gene is TRBJ2-7, the V gene TRBV7-9; D not certain. The V and J ends lost 5 bases and 1 base respectively, with 12 bases between them. Germline V CDR1 and CDR2: SEHNR, FQNEAQ (reference sequence). CDR3 length: 14 amino acids. The CDR3 DNA reads as TGTGCCAGCAGCCGTGCGGAGCAATCCTACGAGCAGTACTTC. This sequence encodes CASSRAEQSYEQYF.

The chain carries TRBV12-3 or TRBV12-4 and TRBJ1-1; D possibly corresponds to TRBD1 (5 bases). CDR3 length: 12 amino acids. Between the trimmed V and J ends, which lost 6 bases and 7 bases, there was a span of 12 bases. This CDR3 is CASSLGQYEAFF. CDR3 DNA sequence: TGTGCCAGCAGCCTAGGACAATATGAAGCTTTCTTT.

This sequence joins TRBV12-3 or TRBV12-4 and TRBJ1-2; 9 positions agree with TRBD1. TRBJ2-7 explains the end of the DNA better; the J call may be wrong. CDR3 size: 15 residues. CDR3 amino acids: CASSPDRGEFSEQYF. CDR3 DNA: TGTGCCAGCAGCCCCGACAGGGGGGAGTTTAGCGAGCAGTACTTC.

This clonotype was counted ten times or more. The chain couples TRBV7-2 to TRBJ2-3, with 10 bases that match TRBD1. The CDR3 has 15 residues. The ends lost 6 bases at V and 0 bases at J; junction bases unmatched: 3. Per germline, CDR1 SGHTA and CDR2 FQGNSA. CDR3 in DNA: TGTGCCAGCAGTCCGGACAGGGGGAGCACAGATACGCAGTATTTT. This gives the protein CASSPDRGSTDTQYF.

This clonotype was counted a single time. The rearrangement joins TRBV5-1 to TRBJ2-1; 8 bases are a match to TRBD2. Looked up from germline, CDR1 is SGHRS and CDR2 is YFSETQ. V shed 5 bases and J 7 bases; nucleotides not matched to a gene: 5. The CDR3 totals 13 residues. The CDR3 DNA reads TGCGCCAGCAGTCGGGAGGGGAGGAATGAGCAGTTCTTC. Its protein is CASSREGRNEQFF.

The V gene is TRBV7-2, the J gene TRBJ2-1, with 11 bases lining up with TRBD2. This CDR3 has 16 amino acids. Germline loops: CDR1 SGHTA, CDR2 FQGNSA. V lost 0 bases to trimming and J lost 7 bases; unmatched junction nucleotides: 5. CDR3 nucleotides: TGTGCCAGCAGCTTAGCCCTAGCGGGGGGCCTTAATGAGCAGTTCTTC. It translates to CASSLALAGGLNEQFF.

The chain employs TRBV20-1 and TRBJ1-2; TRBD1 aligns across 9 bases. The CDR3 spans 15 residues. CDR1 is DFQATT and CDR2 is SNEGSKA in the germline V gene (reference sequence). Unmatched junction bases numbered 11, after V lost 3 bases and J lost 6 bases. The CDR3 sequence: CSARDRGRGDDGYTF. The CDR3 DNA sequence: TGCAGTGCTAGGGACAGGGGAAGGGGTGACGATGGCTACACCTTC.

The chain carries TRBV6-6 and TRBJ2-5; the D gene could be TRBD1 or TRBD2 (5 bases each). The tail of the sequence fits TRBJ2-7 better, so the J call may be wrong. In germline, CDR1 is MNHNY, CDR2 SVGAGI (reference sequence). CDR3 length: 14 amino acids. The DNA for the CDR3 is TGTGCCAGCAGCACAGTTGATTGGGGGTACGAGCAGTACTTC. This encodes CASSTVDWGYEQYF.

In this sample, this clonotype turned up a few times. The chain has TRBV4-1 and TRBJ1-5; D not certain. The germline CDR1 and CDR2 sequences are MGHRA and YSYEKL. V shed 1 base and J shed 5 bases, with 6 bases lying between them. This CDR3 has 13 amino acids. The CDR3 protein is CASSQASYQPQHF. The CDR3 region has the DNA TGCGCCAGCAGCCAAGCTTCTTATCAGCCCCAGCATTTT.

A remark on this clonotype: With a much larger clone just one base away, this may be a read error. The chain joins TRBV3-1 to TRBJ2-7; D unclear. This CDR3 comprises 14 residues. Germline V gene lookup returns CDR1 LGHDT and CDR2 YNNKEL (reference sequence). Here the CDR3 reads CASSLTELSYGQYF. The CDR3 DNA is TGTGCCAGCAGCCTGACGGAGCTCTCCTACGGGCAGTACTTC.

The chain uses TRBV15 and TRBJ2-5; possible D gene TRBD1, 6 bases. V lost 5 bases to trimming and J lost 5 bases, with 15 bases between them. Germline values: CDR1 LNHNV, CDR2 YYDKDF (reference sequence). This CDR3 contains 14 residues. CDR3 DNA: TGTGCCACCAGCGATACAGGGCCCGGGGAGACCCAGTACTTC. Residues: CATSDTGPGETQYF.

This rearrangement joins TRBV7-2 to TRBJ2-3; TRBD2 matches 7 bases. The CDR3 sequence is 17 residues long. With V trimmed by 6 bases and J by 2 bases, 14 bases remained unmatched. CDR1 is SGHTA and CDR2 is FQGNSA in the germline V gene. DNA for the CDR3: TGTGCCAGCAGAAGAGCCCGGCGGGGGAACAACACAGATACGCAGTATTTT. As protein: CASRRARRGNNTDTQYF.

This clonotype was picked up one time. V is TRBV29-1 and J is TRBJ1-2; 7 positions match TRBD1. V was pared by 7 bases and J by 2 bases, with 10 bases of the junction left unmatched. CDR1 SQVTM and CDR2 ANQGSEA come from the germline V gene. This CDR3 has 14 amino acids. CDR3 sequence: CSATQGPRNYGYTF. The CDR3 nucleotides read TGCAGCGCCACACAGGGGCCCCGGAACTATGGCTACACCTTC.

The V call is TRBV11-3, the J call TRBJ2-7; possible D gene TRBD1, 5 bases. V lost 5 bases to trimming and J lost 4 bases, with 12 bases between them. The CDR3 loop spans 13 amino acids. From germline, CDR1 is SGHNT and CDR2 YENEEA. This CDR3 reads CASSHRQNYEQYF. The CDR3 DNA follows: TGTGCCAGCAGCCACAGGCAAAATTACGAGCAGTACTTC.

This sequence joins TRBV9 and TRBJ2-7; D not resolved. The germline V and J ends were trimmed by 4 bases and 6 bases, with 20 bases remaining between them. CDR1 and CDR2 from the germline V gene are SGDLS and YYNGEE. This CDR3 has 15 amino acids. Written as DNA, the CDR3 is TGTGCCAGCAGCCCCTATCTTAGTTCCTTAGGCGAGCAGTACTTC. It specifies CASSPYLSSLGEQYF. The variable domain in full, completed from reference TRBV9 and TRBJ2-7, reads DSGVTQTPKHLITATGQRVTLRCSPRSGDLSVYWYQQSLDQGLQFLIQYYNGEERAKGNILERFSAQQFPDLHSELNLSSLELGDSALYFCASSPYLSSLGEQYFGPGTRLTVT.

This CDR3 reads CASSHGPSGGPGQNEQFF. The CDR3 DNA follows: TGCGCCAGCAGCCACGGGCCTAGCGGGGGGCCGGGACAGAATGAGCAGTTCTTC. The gene calls are TRBV4-1 and TRBJ2-1; 11 nucleotides align to TRBD2. With 3 bases clipped from V and 7 bases from J, the junction kept 14 bases outside the gene matches. Per germline, CDR1 MGHRA and CDR2 YSYEKL. The CDR3 spans 18 residues.

Only a few counts were recorded for this clonotype. The CDR3 protein is CASSVGTNQPQHF. CDR3 in DNA: TGTGCCAGCAGCGTCGGTACGAATCAGCCCCAGCATTTT. The gene calls are TRBV5-5 and TRBJ1-5, with unresolved D. The CDR3 covers 13 residues. The V gene lost 4 bases and the J gene lost 4 bases, with 9 bases spanning the gap. Germline CDR1 and CDR2: SGHKS and YYEKEE (reference sequence).

J is TRBJ2-1 and V is TRBV6-2 or TRBV6-3, with 8 nucleotides matching TRBD1. J lost 13 bases, V lost 4 bases, and 3 bases had no gene match. Germline V gives CDR1 MNHEY, CDR2 SVGEGT. The CDR3 loop spans 11 amino acids. DNA for the CDR3: TGTGCCAGCAGTTCCGGACAGGGACAGTTCTTC. It specifies CASSSGQGQFF.

This clonotype appeared a few times. This chain uses TRBV7-3 with TRBJ2-2; D gene ambiguous. Germline V gene data show CDR1 as SGHTA and CDR2 as FQGTGA. Trimming took 2 bases from V and 9 from J, leaving 10 bases between them. The CDR3 consists of 13 residues. The CDR3 DNA sequence: TGTGCCAGCAGCTTACCTGGAGCACGGGAGCTGTTTTTT. Translation: CASSLPGARELFF.

The J gene is TRBJ1-1, the V gene TRBV6-1; TRBD1 aligns across 10 bases. CDR1 and CDR2 (germline): MNHNS, SASEGT. The V and J ends lost 5 bases and 0 bases, in that order; junction bases with no gene match: 9. CDR3 length: 17 amino acids. The CDR3 loop is CASSPPPGQGMNTEAFF. In nucleotides, the CDR3 is TGTGCCAGCAGTCCGCCACCGGGACAGGGGATGAACACTGAAGCTTTCTTT.

The J gene is TRBJ1-1, the V gene TRBV4-1; D unclear. CDR3 size: 13 residues. Trimming cost V 4 bases and J 0 bases, with 6 bases left between them. The germline V gene has CDR1 MGHRA and CDR2 YSYEKL. In DNA form, the CDR3 reads TGCGCCAGCAGCCTCCACCTGAACACTGAAGCTTTCTTT. This codes for CASSLHLNTEAFF.

The chain uses TRBV20-1 and TRBJ1-2; no clear D. Germline V gene lookup returns CDR1 DFQATT and CDR2 SNEGSKA (reference sequence). V was pared by 1 base and J by 4 bases, with 7 bases between. The CDR3 has 12 amino acids. CDR3 in amino acids: CSARGQPYGYTF. CDR3 sequence (DNA): TGCAGTGCTAGAGGTCAGCCCTATGGCTACACCTTC.